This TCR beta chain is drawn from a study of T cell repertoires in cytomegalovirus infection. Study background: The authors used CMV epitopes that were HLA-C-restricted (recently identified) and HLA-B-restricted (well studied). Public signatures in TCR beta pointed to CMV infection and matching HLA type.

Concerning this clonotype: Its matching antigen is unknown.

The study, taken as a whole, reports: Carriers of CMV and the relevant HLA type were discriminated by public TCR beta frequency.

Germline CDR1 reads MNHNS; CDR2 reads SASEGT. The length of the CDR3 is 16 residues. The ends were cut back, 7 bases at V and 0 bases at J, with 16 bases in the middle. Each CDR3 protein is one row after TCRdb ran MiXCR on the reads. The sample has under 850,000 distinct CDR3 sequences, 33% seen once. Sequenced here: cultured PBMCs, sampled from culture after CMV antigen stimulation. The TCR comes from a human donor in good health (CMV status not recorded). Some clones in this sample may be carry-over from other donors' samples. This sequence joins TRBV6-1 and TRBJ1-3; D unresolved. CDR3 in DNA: TGTGCCAGCATCCCGAGCGTCGGGTCCTCTGGAAACACCATATATTTT. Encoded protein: CASIPSVGSSGNTIYF.